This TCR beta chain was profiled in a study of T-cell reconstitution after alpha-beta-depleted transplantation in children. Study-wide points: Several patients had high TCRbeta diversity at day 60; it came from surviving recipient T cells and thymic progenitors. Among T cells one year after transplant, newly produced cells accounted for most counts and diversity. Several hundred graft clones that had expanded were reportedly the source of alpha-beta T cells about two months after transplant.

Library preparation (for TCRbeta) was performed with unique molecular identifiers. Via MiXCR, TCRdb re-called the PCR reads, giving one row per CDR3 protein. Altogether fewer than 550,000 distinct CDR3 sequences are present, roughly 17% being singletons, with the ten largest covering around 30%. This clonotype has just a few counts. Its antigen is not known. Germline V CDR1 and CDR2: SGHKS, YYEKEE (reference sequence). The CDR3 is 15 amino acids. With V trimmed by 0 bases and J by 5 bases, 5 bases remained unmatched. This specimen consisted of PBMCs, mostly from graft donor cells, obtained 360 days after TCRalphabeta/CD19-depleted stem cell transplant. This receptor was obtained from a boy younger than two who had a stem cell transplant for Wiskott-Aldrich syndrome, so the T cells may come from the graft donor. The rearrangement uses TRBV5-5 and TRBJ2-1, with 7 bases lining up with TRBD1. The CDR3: CASSLVQGVDNEQFF. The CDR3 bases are TGTGCCAGCAGCTTGGTGCAGGGGGTAGACAATGAGCAGTTCTTC.